The clone carrying this TCR beta chain has ten or more counts. The entry originates in a study of T-cell reconstitution after alpha-beta-depleted transplantation in children. Unique molecular identifiers were incorporated when the TCRbeta library was constructed. Via MiXCR, TCRdb re-called the PCR reads, giving one row per CDR3 protein. The top ten clones hold 0.79% of a sample with 600,000 to 800,000 distinct CDR3 sequences, around 14% of them seen once. V lost 8 bases, J lost 8 bases, and 19 bases lay in between. This CDR3 region has 14 residues. The receptor comes from a girl aged 2 to 9 with congenital amegakaryocytic thrombocytopenia, due to receive a stem cell transplant. The gene calls are TRBV12-3 or TRBV12-4 and TRBJ2-1; D assignment may be TRBD1 or TRBD2 (5 bases each). The sample here was PBMCs, taken before TCRalphabeta/CD19-depleted stem cell transplant. DNA of the CDR3: TGTGCCAGCGGGACGGGTTTTCGCTCCGATGAGCAGTTCTTC. As protein: CASGTGFRSDEQFF.